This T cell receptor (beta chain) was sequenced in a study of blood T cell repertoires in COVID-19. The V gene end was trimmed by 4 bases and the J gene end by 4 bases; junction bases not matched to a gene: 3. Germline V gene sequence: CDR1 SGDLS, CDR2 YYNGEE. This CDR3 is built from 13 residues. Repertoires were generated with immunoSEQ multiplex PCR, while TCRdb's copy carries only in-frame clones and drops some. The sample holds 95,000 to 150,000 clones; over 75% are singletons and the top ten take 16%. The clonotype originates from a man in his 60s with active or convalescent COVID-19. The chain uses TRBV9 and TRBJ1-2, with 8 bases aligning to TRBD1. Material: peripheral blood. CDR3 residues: CASSKDRAYGYTF. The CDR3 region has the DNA TGTGCCAGCAGCAAGGACAGGGCCTATGGCTACACCTTC.